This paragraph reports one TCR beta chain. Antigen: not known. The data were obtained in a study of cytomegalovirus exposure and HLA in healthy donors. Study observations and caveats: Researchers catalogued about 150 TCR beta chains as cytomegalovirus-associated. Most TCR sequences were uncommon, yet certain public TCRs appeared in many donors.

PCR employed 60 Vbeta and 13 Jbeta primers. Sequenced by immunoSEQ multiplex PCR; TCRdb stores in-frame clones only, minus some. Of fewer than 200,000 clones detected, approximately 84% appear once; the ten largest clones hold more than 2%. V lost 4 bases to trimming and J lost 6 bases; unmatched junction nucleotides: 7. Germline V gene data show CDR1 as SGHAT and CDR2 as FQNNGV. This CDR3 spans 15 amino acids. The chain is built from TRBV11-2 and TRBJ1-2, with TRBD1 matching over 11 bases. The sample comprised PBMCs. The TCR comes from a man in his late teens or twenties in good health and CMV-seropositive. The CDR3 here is CASSSIRTGGDGYTF. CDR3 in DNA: TGTGCCAGCAGCTCGATCCGGACAGGGGGCGATGGCTACACCTTC. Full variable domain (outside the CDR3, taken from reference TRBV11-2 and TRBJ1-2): EAGVAQSPRYKIIEKRQSVAFWCNPISGHATLYWYQQILGQGPKLLIQFQNNGVVDDSQLPKDRFSAERLKGVDSTLKIQPAKLEDSAVYLCASSSIRTGGDGYTFGSGTRLTVV.